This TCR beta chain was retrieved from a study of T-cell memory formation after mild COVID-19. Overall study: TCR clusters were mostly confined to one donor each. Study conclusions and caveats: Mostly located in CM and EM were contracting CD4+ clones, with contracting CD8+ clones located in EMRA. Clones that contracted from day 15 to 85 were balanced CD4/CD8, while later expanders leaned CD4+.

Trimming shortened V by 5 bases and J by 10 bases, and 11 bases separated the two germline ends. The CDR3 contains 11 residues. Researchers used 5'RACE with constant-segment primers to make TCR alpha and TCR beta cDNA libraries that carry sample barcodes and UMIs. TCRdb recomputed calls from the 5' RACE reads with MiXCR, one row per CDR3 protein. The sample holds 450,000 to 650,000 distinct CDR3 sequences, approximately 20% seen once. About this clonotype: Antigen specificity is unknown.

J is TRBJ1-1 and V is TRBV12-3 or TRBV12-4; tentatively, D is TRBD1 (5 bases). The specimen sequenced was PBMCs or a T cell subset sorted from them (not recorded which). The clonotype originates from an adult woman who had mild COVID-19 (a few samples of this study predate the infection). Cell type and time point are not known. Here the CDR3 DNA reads TGTGCCAGCAGTGCCAGGGATATAGCTTTCTTT. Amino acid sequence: CASSARDIAFF.